This T cell receptor (beta chain) was obtained from a study of post-analysis software for immune sequencing data. Study as a whole: Courses of disease covered relapsing-remitting, secondary progressive and progressive-relapsing multiple sclerosis. Broader study findings: Controls' normalized Chao1 diversity significantly exceeded that of multiple sclerosis patients. Patients had higher frequencies than controls of a handful of TRBV segments, including TRBV5-6, TRBV5-1 and TRBV20-1. The authors found that F measure strongly co-clustered same-batch samples.

This clonotype was observed a few times. The antigen is unknown. Built from TCR beta cDNA, the libraries had unique molecular identifiers in them. Between about 0.85 and 10 million T cells gave rise to hundreds of thousands of cDNA molecules. TCRdb used MiXCR to reprocess the PCR reads, holding one entry per CDR3 protein. There are about 820,000 distinct CDR3 sequences in the sample; roughly 50% occur only once, and over 4% lies in the top ten. V shed 4 bases, J shed 13 bases, and the junction held 8 bases outside the gene matches. This CDR3 comprises 14 residues. Germline V gene sequence: CDR1 MGHRA, CDR2 YSYEKL.

The chain has TRBV4-1 and TRBJ2-1; 12 positions match TRBD2. The sequence came from a girl aged 5-17 years with multiple sclerosis. What was sequenced was blood. CDR3 DNA sequence: TGCGCCAGCAGCCTGACTAGCGGGGGCATCTTACAGTTCTTC. It is translated as CASSLTSGGILQFF.